This T cell receptor (beta chain) derives from a study of graft-versus-host responses after intestinal transplantation. The wider study: All recipients were given anti-thymocyte globulin induction, and tacrolimus and steroids were then administered for 2 to 3 years.

As regards this clone: Its antigen remains unknown.

This table comes from immunoSEQ multiplex PCR, and its TCRdb copy is limited to in-frame clones, with some not included. The sample consists of approximately 82,000 clones, 91% of them appearing once. The germline V gene encodes CDR1 LNHNV and CDR2 YYDKDF (reference sequence). Losses at the gene ends were 3 bases for V and 1 base for J; bases not matched to a gene: 9. The CDR3 has 18 residues. Study-wide points: Recipient marrow held GvH clones, some first seen in ileum or blood.

The clonotype was recovered from a human donor who received an intestinal transplant. This chain links TRBV15 with TRBJ1-4; 9 bases match TRBD1. The material sequenced was unstimulated CD4+ T cells sorted from spleen or lymph node cells, taken before intestinal transplant. Written as DNA, the CDR3 is TGTGCCACCAGCAGCAACCGGGACAGGGTGCAAACTAATGAAAAACTGTTTTTT. This codes for CATSSNRDRVQTNEKLFF.